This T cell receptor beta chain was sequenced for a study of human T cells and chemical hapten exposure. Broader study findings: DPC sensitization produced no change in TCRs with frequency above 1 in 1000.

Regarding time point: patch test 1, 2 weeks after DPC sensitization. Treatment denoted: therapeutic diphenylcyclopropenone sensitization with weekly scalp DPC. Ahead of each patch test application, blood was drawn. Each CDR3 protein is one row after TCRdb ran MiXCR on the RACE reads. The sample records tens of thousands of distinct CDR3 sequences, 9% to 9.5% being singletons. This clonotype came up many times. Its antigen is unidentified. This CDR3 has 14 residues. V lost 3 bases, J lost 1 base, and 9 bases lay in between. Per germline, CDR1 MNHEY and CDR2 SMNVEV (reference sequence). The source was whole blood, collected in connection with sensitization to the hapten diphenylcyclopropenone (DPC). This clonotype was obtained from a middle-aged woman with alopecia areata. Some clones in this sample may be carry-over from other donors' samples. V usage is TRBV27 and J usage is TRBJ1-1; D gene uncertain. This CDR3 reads CASSLAGKNTEAFF. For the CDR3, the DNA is TGTGCCAGCAGTTTGGCAGGAAAGAACACTGAAGCTTTCTTT.